These T cell receptor beta chains were read from a single sample in a study of response to subunit inactivated influenza vaccine. TCRdb independently ran MiXCR on the RT-PCR reads; one entry per CDR3 protein. Here the sample spans 550,000 to 800,000 distinct CDR3 sequences, over 11% being singletons. The sequencing used PBMCs from blood, collected less than 15 days before vaccination. These receptors came from a man aged 50-59 years who received an inactivated influenza vaccine. Each CDR3 is given without its conserved first and last residue.

v_call	j_call	cdr3_aa
TRBV18	TRBJ2-3	ASTLRDTQY
TRBV7-8	TRBJ2-5	ASSLAEVRETQY
TRBV30	TRBJ2-3	AWSFGTDTDTQY
TRBV11-2	TRBJ2-3	ASSSSELTRTDTQY
TRBV28	TRBJ2-7	ASSFRAPTSYEQY
TRBV20-1	TRBJ2-6	SASRAGANVLT
TRBV12-3/TRBV12-4	TRBJ2-6	ASIHSGANVLT
TRBV4-1	TRBJ1-4	ASSRQSYEKLF
TRBV27	TRBJ1-6	ASSLTSSYNSPLH
TRBV27	TRBJ1-6	ASSLERNRNSPLH
TRBV20-1	TRBJ2-6	SATGGDGANVLT
TRBV2	TRBJ1-1	ATQQLNTEAF
TRBV12-3/TRBV12-4	TRBJ2-5	ASKGYLRETQY
TRBV4-1	TRBJ2-1	ASSRRSLAGLSYNEQF
TRBV21-1	TRBJ2-3	ASSKRQGTDTQY
TRBV6-1	TRBJ2-3	ASSGVGVKDTQY
TRBV6-2/TRBV6-3	TRBJ2-6	ASSYYGANVLT
TRBV7-2	TRBJ1-5	ASSLALGFSNQPQH
TRBV29-1	TRBJ2-1	STRERGSYNEQF
TRBV4-3	TRBJ2-6	ASSQEVGAGANVLT
TRBV12-3/TRBV12-4	TRBJ1-2	ASSFFANYGYT
TRBV3-1	TRBJ2-2	ASSPTYSPTGELF
TRBV10-3	TRBJ2-7	AISDLQGRGLSYEQY
TRBV6-1	TRBJ1-2	ASRGTGDYGYT
TRBV5-1	TRBJ2-1	ASSLYTPSGQPITYNEQF
TRBV12-3/TRBV12-4	TRBJ2-2	ASTPEGAGELF
TRBV9	TRBJ2-2	ASSASGTSASNTGELF
TRBV20-1	TRBJ2-5	SASITGAIQETQY
TRBV6-2/TRBV6-3	TRBJ2-7	ASSSFAGTYEQY
TRBV7-3	TRBJ2-1	ASSLASSAGEQF
TRBV12-3/TRBV12-4	TRBJ1-4	ASTLRQGANEKLF
TRBV4-2	TRBJ2-3	ASSQDDRVITDTQY
TRBV7-9	TRBJ1-3	ASSLLDADIY
TRBV12-3/TRBV12-4	TRBJ2-1	ASSPRQINNEQF
TRBV21-1	TRBJ2-5	ASIRRVETQY
TRBV7-2	TRBJ2-1	ASSLVGPGQGNNEQF
TRBV29-1	TRBJ1-1	SVDRGRRNTEAF
TRBV4-1	TRBJ2-7	ASSQDGPGILHYEQY
TRBV12-3/TRBV12-4	TRBJ2-7	ASSLRLAAEQY
TRBV5-6	TRBJ1-2	ASSLGIGVYGYT
TRBV20-1	TRBJ2-1	SAIPSGGAYNEQF
TRBV6-2/TRBV6-3	TRBJ2-3	ASSPPSWASGIEDTQY
TRBV10-3	TRBJ2-7	AISGGSSEQY
TRBV28	TRBJ2-1	ASSSSGVSSYNEQF
TRBV28	TRBJ1-6	ASSLLRNDSPLH
TRBV10-3	TRBJ2-3	AITAVGQGKDTQY
TRBV6-1	TRBJ1-1	ASSESFNTEAF